This is a list of T cell receptor beta chains from one sample in a study of T cell repertoires in cytomegalovirus infection. Each CDR3 protein is one row after TCRdb ran MiXCR on the reads. The sample includes 97,000 or so distinct CDR3 sequences, about 15% of them seen just once. The sequenced material came from PBMCs. These receptors originate from a human donor in good health (CMV status not recorded). Some clones in this sample may be carry-over from other donors' samples. Each CDR3 is given with its conserved first and last residue. Fields, in order: J gene, D gene, V gene, clone size, CDR3 DNA, CDR3 protein. The D gene is left open where the match is weak. Clone size is given for some rows only: seen once, a few or many times, or a class if the clone is expanded.

j_gene: TRBJ2-5; d_gene: -; v_gene: TRBV7-2; abundance: many; CDR3nt: TGTGCCAGCAGCTGGGACAGCGGGGCCCAGTACTTC; CDR3aa: CASSWDSGAQYF
j_gene: TRBJ2-3; d_gene: TRBD2; v_gene: TRBV6-6; abundance: -; CDR3nt: TGTGCCGGCAGTTACTCGTCGGGGGAGGGAGATACGCAGTATTTT; CDR3aa: CAGSYSSGEGDTQYF
j_gene: TRBJ2-7; d_gene: -; v_gene: TRBV14; abundance: -; CDR3nt: TGTGCCAGCAGCCAAAGGGGTTCCACCTACGAGCAGTACTTC; CDR3aa: CASSQRGSTYEQYF
j_gene: TRBJ2-2; d_gene: TRBD1; v_gene: TRBV15; abundance: -; CDR3nt: TGTGCCACCTCCGGACAGGGGAACACCGGGGAGCTGTTTTTT; CDR3aa: CATSGQGNTGELFF
j_gene: TRBJ1-1; d_gene: -; v_gene: TRBV11-1; abundance: many; CDR3nt: TGTGCCAGCAGCACCAAGACTGAAGCTTTCTTT; CDR3aa: CASSTKTEAFF
j_gene: TRBJ2-7; d_gene: TRBD1; v_gene: TRBV20-1; abundance: many; CDR3nt: TGCAGTGCTAGTAACAGGGGATTTCCCTACGAGCAGTACTTC; CDR3aa: CSASNRGFPYEQYF
j_gene: TRBJ2-1; d_gene: -; v_gene: TRBV6-5; abundance: few; CDR3nt: TGTGCCAGCAGGGCAGGGGGGTACAATGAGCAGTTCTTC; CDR3aa: CASRAGGYNEQFF
j_gene: TRBJ2-5; d_gene: -; v_gene: TRBV12-3/TRBV12-4; abundance: few; CDR3nt: TGTGCCAGCAGTCCAACGACTCCGGGGAGAAGAGGGACCCAGTACTTC; CDR3aa: CASSPTTPGRRGTQYF
j_gene: TRBJ1-2; d_gene: TRBD1; v_gene: TRBV7-6; abundance: large; CDR3nt: TGTGCCAGCAGCCCGGGACAGGGCCGATATGGCTACACCTTC; CDR3aa: CASSPGQGRYGYTF
j_gene: TRBJ2-1; d_gene: -; v_gene: TRBV12-3/TRBV12-4; abundance: few; CDR3nt: TGTGCCAGCAGACCCAATGAGCAGTTCTTC; CDR3aa: CASRPNEQFF
j_gene: TRBJ2-3; d_gene: -; v_gene: TRBV20-1; abundance: -; CDR3nt: TGCAGTGCTAGAAGACGAGGGGACTTCACAGATACGCAGTATTTT; CDR3aa: CSARRRGDFTDTQYF
j_gene: TRBJ2-3; d_gene: TRBD2; v_gene: TRBV20-1; abundance: -; CDR3nt: TGCAGTGCGCCGGTCTTGCGGGGGGCAGCAAGCACAGATACGCAGTATTTT; CDR3aa: CSAPVLRGAASTDTQYF
j_gene: TRBJ2-6; d_gene: -; v_gene: TRBV7-3; abundance: -; CDR3nt: TGTGCCAGCAGCCCAGAGTCTGGGGCCAACGTCCTGACTTTC; CDR3aa: CASSPESGANVLTF
j_gene: TRBJ2-7; d_gene: -; v_gene: TRBV20-1; abundance: -; CDR3nt: TGCAGTGCTATCCCCCTGGACTACGAGCAGTACTTC; CDR3aa: CSAIPLDYEQYF
j_gene: TRBJ1-2; d_gene: -; v_gene: TRBV15; abundance: few; CDR3nt: TGTGCCACCAGCAGAGATTCTACCTATGGCTACACCTTC; CDR3aa: CATSRDSTYGYTF
j_gene: TRBJ1-4; d_gene: TRBD1; v_gene: TRBV7-2; abundance: many; CDR3nt: TGTGCCAGCAGCCCGAGAGGTGACAGGGGGCCCGAAAAACTGTTTTTT; CDR3aa: CASSPRGDRGPEKLFF
j_gene: TRBJ2-3; d_gene: -; v_gene: TRBV18; abundance: few; CDR3nt: TGTGCCAGCTCGGTATCTGGGGTTTCAGATACGCAGTATTTT; CDR3aa: CASSVSGVSDTQYF
j_gene: TRBJ2-1; d_gene: -; v_gene: TRBV11-2; abundance: few; CDR3nt: TGTGCCAGCAGCTTAAGGAGACTAGTCGGGGTGGATGAGCAGTTCTTC; CDR3aa: CASSLRRLVGVDEQFF
j_gene: TRBJ2-2; d_gene: -; v_gene: TRBV7-9; abundance: many; CDR3nt: TGTGCCAGCAGCCCCGGGACCCCCACGGGCGGGGAGCTGTTTTTT; CDR3aa: CASSPGTPTGGELFF
j_gene: TRBJ2-3; d_gene: -; v_gene: TRBV12-3/TRBV12-4; abundance: -; CDR3nt: TGTGCCAGCAGTAGACGGGGTTCAGTAGATACGCAGTATTTT; CDR3aa: CASSRRGSVDTQYF
j_gene: TRBJ2-5; d_gene: -; v_gene: TRBV19; abundance: -; CDR3nt: TGTGCCAGTACGCCCCGTAGGGACAAGCAAGAGACCCAGTACTTC; CDR3aa: CASTPRRDKQETQYF
j_gene: TRBJ2-7; d_gene: -; v_gene: TRBV12-3/TRBV12-4; abundance: few; CDR3nt: TGTGCCAGCAGTTGGGGACCGTTCTACGAGCAGTACTTC; CDR3aa: CASSWGPFYEQYF
j_gene: TRBJ1-6; d_gene: -; v_gene: TRBV20-1; abundance: -; CDR3nt: TGCAGTACATATCGGACCGGGATAGATGATTCACCCCTCCACTTT; CDR3aa: CSTYRTGIDDSPLHF
j_gene: TRBJ1-1; d_gene: -; v_gene: TRBV7-2; abundance: many; CDR3nt: TGTGCCAGCAGCTTAGTTACAGTCCCTGAAGCTTTCTTT; CDR3aa: CASSLVTVPEAFF
j_gene: TRBJ1-4; d_gene: TRBD1; v_gene: TRBV7-9; abundance: many; CDR3nt: TGTGCCAGCAGCTCGACAGGGAATCAGGATGAAAAACTGTTTTTT; CDR3aa: CASSSTGNQDEKLFF
j_gene: TRBJ2-3; d_gene: TRBD1; v_gene: TRBV5-6; abundance: few; CDR3nt: TGTGCCAGCAGCCGAGACAGGGGTTTGACAGATACGCAGTATTTT; CDR3aa: CASSRDRGLTDTQYF
j_gene: TRBJ1-1; d_gene: TRBD1; v_gene: TRBV18; abundance: -; CDR3nt: TGCGCCAGCTCACGCTTTACAGGGGAGAACACTGAAGCTTTCTTT; CDR3aa: CASSRFTGENTEAFF
j_gene: TRBJ1-2; d_gene: -; v_gene: TRBV4-1; abundance: -; CDR3nt: TGCGCCAGCAGCACTAGTAACTATGGCCACACCTTC; CDR3aa: CASSTSNYGHTF
j_gene: TRBJ1-2; d_gene: TRBD1; v_gene: TRBV7-2; abundance: few; CDR3nt: TGTGCCAGCAGCAAAACCCAGGGGGCGCAGAATCACTATGGCTACACCTTC; CDR3aa: CASSKTQGAQNHYGYTF
j_gene: TRBJ2-5; d_gene: TRBD1; v_gene: TRBV7-9; abundance: -; CDR3nt: TGTGCCAGCAGCCCTGGGACAGGGACAGAGACCCAGTACTTC; CDR3aa: CASSPGTGTETQYF
j_gene: TRBJ2-7; d_gene: TRBD1; v_gene: TRBV28; abundance: -; CDR3nt: TGTGCCAGCAGTTTGGGTGGGACAGGGTTCGACGAGCAGTACTTC; CDR3aa: CASSLGGTGFDEQYF
j_gene: TRBJ2-3; d_gene: TRBD1; v_gene: TRBV7-3; abundance: many; CDR3nt: TGTGCCAGCAGCTTATACGGGACAGGGGTGGATACGCAGTATTTT; CDR3aa: CASSLYGTGVDTQYF
j_gene: TRBJ2-5; d_gene: TRBD2; v_gene: TRBV7-2; abundance: many; CDR3nt: TGTGCCACAGGATCTAGCGGGGGGGAGACCCAGTACTTC; CDR3aa: CATGSSGGETQYF